The clone carrying this T cell receptor beta chain showed up just once. An end of the junction does not agree with germline; a read error may underlie this. For the second PCR, which ran for roughly 6 to 12 cycles, a sample-barcoded 5' primer and a J-beta primer mix were used. One entry per CDR3 protein results from TCRdb running MiXCR on the 5' RACE reads. Of approximately 820,000 distinct CDR3 sequences listed, approximately 44% were seen once; the top ten hold around 18%. CDR3 length: 15 residues. Germline CDR1 is LGHDT and CDR2 is YNNKEL (reference sequence). The data originate from a study of blood T cells in healthy people across ages. Study as a whole: About one barcoded beta molecule per two T cells was captured by template switching.

RNA extraction gave at least 6 micrograms of total RNA per sample. Sequences were obtained from blood. The clonotype was recovered from a man in his fifties or sixties in good health. This chain connects TRBV3-1 to TRBJ2-2; perhaps TRBD2 as D (6 bases). CDR3 loop: CACSQGRGLTGELFF. The CDR3 DNA reads as TGTGCCTGCAGCCAAGGGCGGGGACTCACCGGGGAGCTGTTTTTT.